The 19 T cell receptor beta chains below were found in one sample sequenced in a study of blood T cells in healthy people across ages (dated by TCRdb to between 2014 and 2016). The receptor library was made with 5' RACE. Sequencing took place on an Illumina HiSeq 2500. A second PCR of roughly 6 to 11 cycles was run with a J-beta primer mix and a sample-barcoded 5' primer. In-frame beta chains were kept once TCRdb had trimmed the public reads at Q25 with fastp and called clones with MiXCR. Rows with a matching CDR3 protein are joined into one entry that keeps the most common DNA and genes. This sample is represented by 540,000 or so distinct CDR3 sequences; about 45% of them were singletons. The top ten hold approximately 23% of the sample. The material sequenced was blood. These receptor sequences come from a man at least 80 years old in good health.

The J gene is TRBJ2-3, the V gene TRBV12-3 or TRBV12-4; D is unclear. V was pared by 4 bases and J by 4 bases, with 9 bases between. The CDR3 runs to 13 residues. This CDR3 reads CASSWGSSDTQYF. As DNA, the CDR3 is TGTGCCAGCAGTTGGGGTTCCTCAGATACGCAGTATTTT.

V usage is TRBV20-1 and J usage is TRBJ1-2, with 11 bases that match TRBD1. The CDR3 is made up of 14 amino acids. The germline CDR1 and CDR2 sequences are DFQATT and SNEGSKA (reference sequence). Unmatched junction bases numbered 4, after V lost 3 bases and J lost 4 bases. The CDR3 nucleotides are TGCAGTGCTAGGGGACAGGGGGGGTCCTATGGCTACACCTTC. This sequence encodes CSARGQGGSYGYTF.

This rearrangement joins TRBV28 to TRBJ2-7; weak D call: TRBD1 (6 bases). Looked up from germline, CDR1 is MDHEN and CDR2 is SYDVKM. The germline V and J ends were trimmed by 1 base and 2 bases, with 12 bases remaining between them. The CDR3 totals 15 residues. The CDR3 nucleotides read TGTGCCAGCAGTTTATTGGACAGTCAACCCTACGAGCAGTACTTC. Residues: CASSLLDSQPYEQYF.

A few counts support this clonotype. The CDR3: CASSLARQGEETQYF. CDR3 in DNA: TGTGCCAGCAGCTTAGCGCGGCAGGGGGAAGAGACCCAGTACTTC. The chain uses TRBV7-2 and TRBJ2-5, with 7 positions matching TRBD1. Looked up from germline, CDR1 is SGHTA and CDR2 is FQGNSA. The CDR3 covers 15 residues. The V segment lost 0 bases and the J segment 3 bases; nucleotides outside the gene matches: 4.

This clonotype was observed at least ten times. This rearrangement joins TRBV18 to TRBJ1-2; D possibly corresponds to TRBD1 (5 bases). The CDR3 is made up of 14 amino acids. CDR1 and CDR2 (germline): KGHSH, LQKENI. V was cut by 2 bases and J by 4 bases, with 11 bases left in between. CDR3 sequence (DNA): TGTGCCAGCTCACCATCATCCAGGGCCTATGGCTACACCTTC. Protein product: CASSPSSRAYGYTF.

The chain recombines TRBV20-1 with TRBJ1-2, with no clear D. The germline V and J ends were trimmed by 5 bases and 1 base, with 11 bases remaining between them. CDR3 length equals 13 residues. From germline, CDR1 is DFQATT and CDR2 SNEGSKA (reference sequence). In DNA, the CDR3 is TGCAGTGCTCCATTTCGGCGTAACTATGGCTACACCTTC. Protein product: CSAPFRRNYGYTF.

This clonotype occurred a few times. The gene calls are TRBV11-3 and TRBJ1-1; tentative D call: TRBD1 (6 bases). The CDR3 spans 13 residues. V shed 2 bases and J shed 3 bases, with 7 bases lying between them. The germline V gene encodes CDR1 SGHNT and CDR2 YENEEA. DNA for the CDR3: TGTGCCAGCAGCTTAAACAGGGACACTGAAGCTTTCTTT. It specifies CASSLNRDTEAFF.

This clonotype was observed a handful of times. V usage is TRBV10-3 and J usage is TRBJ2-1; 8 nucleotides match TRBD2. CDR1 is ENHRY and CDR2 is SYGVKD in the germline V gene. The V gene end was trimmed by 6 bases and the J gene end by 9 bases; junction bases not matched to a gene: 10. CDR3 length: 14 amino acids. In nucleotides, the CDR3 is TGTGCCATCAGAATGGACCAGCGGGAGCCTGAGCAGTTCTTC. Amino acid sequence: CAIRMDQREPEQFF.

This clonotype was seen only once. This chain joins TRBV5-8 and TRBJ2-5; D tentatively fits TRBD1 or TRBD2 (6 bases each). V lost 4 bases and J 11 bases, leaving 18 bases between the germline ends. The CDR3 consists of 13 residues. Germline-derived CDR1 and CDR2 are SGHTS and YDEGEE. DNA of the CDR3: TGTGCCAGCAGCCCCATCCGGGGGCGTGAGCAGTACTTC. Encoded protein: CASSPIRGREQYF.

This clonotype was detected once. This sequence joins TRBV6-1 and TRBJ2-3, with unresolved D. With 6 bases removed from V and 4 bases from J, the gap between germline ends came to 8 bases. There are 12 residues in the CDR3. Looked up from germline, CDR1 is MNHNS and CDR2 is SASEGT. CDR3 bases: TGTGCCAGCAGAGCCCAGGCAGATACGCAGTATTTT. This gives the protein CASRAQADTQYF.

The rearrangement joins TRBV27 to TRBJ2-6; D is unclear. Trimming took 6 bases from V and 0 from J, leaving 9 bases between them. Germline V gene lookup returns CDR1 MNHEY and CDR2 SMNVEV (reference sequence). This CDR3 has 15 residues. This CDR3 is CASRRSVSGANVLTF. DNA for the CDR3: TGTGCCAGCAGACGATCCGTCTCTGGGGCCAACGTCCTGACTTTC.

V gene TRBV5-1 combines with J gene TRBJ2-7; 10 nucleotides line up with TRBD1. Germline V gene sequence: CDR1 SGHRS, CDR2 YFSETQ. The CDR3 is made up of 16 amino acids. The trim removed 3 bases at V and 2 bases at J, leaving 8 bases unmatched. DNA for the CDR3: TGCGCCAGCAGCTGGACCGGACAGGGGGTTCCCTACGAGCAGTACTTC. Translated, it gives CASSWTGQGVPYEQYF.

This chain joins TRBV5-1 and TRBJ1-1, with no clear D. Trimming left V 4 bases short and J 3 bases short, with 16 bases between. CDR1 and CDR2 (germline): SGHRS, YFSETQ. The CDR3 loop spans 15 amino acids. The CDR3 DNA is TGCGCCAGCAGCCTTGGTATTGGTACTTACACTGAAGCTTTCTTT. Its translation is CASSLGIGTYTEAFF.

CDR3 sequence (DNA): TGCAGCGTCCCCACCCGGGACAGGGGTGGCTACACCTTC. It translates to CSVPTRDRGGYTF. The gene calls are TRBV29-1 and TRBJ1-2, with 10 bases identical to TRBD1. The ends lost 6 bases at V and 7 bases at J; junction bases unmatched: 8. The CDR3 runs to 13 residues. Germline V CDR1 and CDR2: SQVTM, ANQGSEA.

This clonotype was picked up one time. The V and J genes are TRBV4-1 and TRBJ2-5; D is tentatively TRBD1 or TRBD2 (5 bases each). With 0 bases removed from V and 2 bases from J, the gap between germline ends came to 10 bases. The CDR3 is 15 amino acids. Germline-derived CDR1 and CDR2 are MGHRA and YSYEKL. The CDR3, as DNA: TGCGCCAGCAGCCAAGACCTATGGGGGCAAGAGACCCAGTACTTC. The encoded protein is CASSQDLWGQETQYF.

V gene TRBV7-2 combines with J gene TRBJ1-2, with D uncertain. V lost 1 base, J lost 4 bases, and 7 bases lay in between. The germline CDR1 and CDR2 sequences are SGHTA and FQGNSA. CDR3 size: 13 residues. CDR3 in DNA: TGTGCCAGCAGCTTAGACCAAAGCTATGGCTACACCTTC. Protein product: CASSLDQSYGYTF. Full variable domain (remainder filled in from reference TRBV7-2 and TRBJ1-2): GAGVSQSPSNKVTEKGKDVELRCDPISGHTALYWYRQSLGQGLEFLIYFQGNSAPDKSGLPSDRFSAERTGGSVSTLTIQRTQQEDSAVYLCASSLDQSYGYTFGSGTRLTVV.

The rearrangement uses TRBV5-1 and TRBJ2-1; D remains ambiguous. The CDR3 has 13 amino acids. V lost 4 bases and J lost 5, with 10 bases in between. Germline CDR1 SGHRS, CDR2 YFSETQ. As DNA, the CDR3 is TGCGCCAGCAGCCTCCCCCAAAACAATGAGCAGTTCTTC. This translates into CASSLPQNNEQFF.

This clonotype was observed a few times. This sequence joins TRBV6-1 and TRBJ2-5; 9 positions agree with TRBD1. The DNA end favors TRBJ2-7, so the J call may be wrong. Germline V gives CDR1 MNHNS, CDR2 SASEGT. This CDR3 contains 15 residues. CDR3 amino acids: CASSEGGTGRSEQYF. The CDR3 region has the DNA TGTGCCAGCAGTGAAGGAGGGACAGGGCGTTCCGAGCAGTACTTC.

The rearrangement joins TRBV7-2 to TRBJ1-1, with 7 nucleotides matching TRBD1. Trimming took 5 bases from V and 1 from J; bases not matched to a gene: 7. Germline lookup yields CDR1 SGHTA and CDR2 FQGNSA. The CDR3 is 15 amino acids. The CDR3 bases are TGTGCCAGCAGCGGTTACGCAGGGGGGAACACTGAAGCTTTCTTT. Translation gives CASSGYAGGNTEAFF.